This T cell receptor beta chain was retrieved from a study of blood T cell repertoires in COVID-19 (dated by TCRdb to the early 2020s). About the study as a whole: Samples covering the acute and convalescent phases of COVID-19 were provided by collaborators in the United States, Italy and Spain. Subjects who had been exposed to COVID-19, were actively infected with it, or had recovered from it provided the deeply sampled blood TCRbeta repertoires that made up the dataset. The samples were drawn from the first 160 participants of the ongoing ImmuneRACE study and from roughly 1,300 subjects provided by 6 global collaborators. HLA class I and class II types, where available, came from metadata supplied by the sample provider rather than from assay-based typing. The material from the prospective study consisted of cDNA or gDNA derived from T cells, B-cell-depleted T cells, or PBMCs. The repertoires were released in a freely available public database intended as a resource for research on the immune response to SARS-CoV-2. Nearly every sample came with metadata listing a de-identified subject ID, COVID-19 status, age in years and sex. What the research found in general, with its limitations: Clinical and demographic metadata were provided uncurated, with the amount varying by source and participant.

On this clone itself: Its target antigen remains unknown. No per-base quality is available; no much larger clone lies one base away.

A second Seattle source provided samples from volunteer blood donors who had recovered from COVID-19. Whole blood was collected in K2EDTA tubes by collaborating institutions according to the institutions' own protocols. For TCRbeta analysis, collaborators shipped samples as frozen whole blood, isolated PBMCs, or DNA extracted from either of those sample types. TCRbeta CDR3 regions were amplified from genomic DNA using the immunoSEQ Assay, a bias-controlled multiplex PCR. The original methods were these. The number of nucleated cells in each sample was estimated by amplification of reference gene primers within the assay. To quantify the absolute abundance of each unique TCRbeta CDR3 rearrangement, sequence reads were collapsed and filtered. For each sample, productive Simpson clonality was calculated as the square root of Simpson's diversity index across productive rearrangements. TCRdb retrieved this table from immuneACCESS and kept in-frame rearrangements only. Not all clones are present; in checked studies, unresolved V genes account for under half, and no reason is known for the remainder. Clone size and V and J calls were adopted from that table, with D and trimming inferred from the DNA. Counted in this sample were around 230,000 clones; 86% of them appeared once. The top ten constitute 2.2% of the sample.

The CDR3 covers 13 residues, taking in both the cysteine and the phenylalanine. Only CDR3 DNA is held: 39 bases, read in frame from base 1. The germline V gene (reference sequence) provides CDR1 LGHDT and CDR2 YNNKEL. The junction shows trimming of 1 base on V and 7 bases on J, plus 8 bases between the germline ends. This receptor was obtained from a man aged 25-40 years who had recovered from COVID-19. This chain is built from TRBV3-1 (or the pseudogene TRBV3-2) and TRBJ2-1, with the D gene uncertain. Sequenced sample: peripheral blood. The DNA is as follows: TGTGCCAGCAGCCAAGGAGGCAAGAATGAGCAGTTCTTC. This codes for CASSQGGKNEQFF.